Below, 10 T cell receptor beta chains from the same sample are listed, as sequenced in a study of T cell repertoires in cytomegalovirus infection. From the reads, TCRdb called clonotypes with MiXCR, one entry per CDR3 protein. Among 560,000 or so distinct CDR3 sequences listed, 16% were seen once. The source material was CD8+ T cells from PBMCs. These receptors were obtained from a human donor in good health (CMV status not recorded). Some clones in this sample may be carry-over from other donors' samples.

This clonotype occurred a few times. This chain uses TRBV27 with TRBJ1-4; 7 bases line up with TRBD1. Germline CDR1 reads MNHEY; CDR2 reads SMNVEV (reference sequence). The CDR3 is 15 residues long. Trimming at V came to 3 bases and at J to 8 bases, leaving 9 bases not matched to a gene. DNA for the CDR3: TGTGCCAGCAGTTTTCTGACAGGGAAAGGGGAAAAACTGTTTTTT. This translates into CASSFLTGKGEKLFF.

The chain joins TRBV19 to TRBJ1-5; unclear D gene. The CDR3 totals 13 residues. Between the trimmed V and J ends, which lost 7 bases and 1 base, there was a span of 8 bases. Germline V lookup: CDR1 LNHDA, CDR2 SQIVND (reference sequence). Written as DNA, the CDR3 is TGTGCCAGTACAGGCGTAAGCAATCAGCCCCAGCATTTT. This codes for CASTGVSNQPQHF.

This clonotype was counted many times. The chain has TRBV11-2 and TRBJ2-3; possible D gene TRBD2, 6 bases. V dropped 1 base and J dropped 2 bases, with 13 bases sitting between them. In germline, CDR1 is SGHAT, CDR2 FQNNGV. The CDR3 has 16 residues. CDR3 region: CASSLAPGLYTDTQYF. As DNA, the CDR3 is TGTGCCAGCAGCTTAGCCCCGGGACTGTACACAGATACGCAGTATTTT. Looking up the rest from reference TRBV11-2 and TRBJ2-3 gives the full variable domain: EAGVAQSPRYKIIEKRQSVAFWCNPISGHATLYWYQQILGQGPKLLIQFQNNGVVDDSQLPKDRFSAERLKGVDSTLKIQPAKLEDSAVYLCASSLAPGLYTDTQYFGPGTRLTVL.

On this clonotype itself: A much larger clone differs by one base, so this may be a read error. The gene calls are TRBV7-9 and TRBJ2-5; 9 nucleotides align to TRBD1. Germline CDR1 and CDR2: SEHNR and FQNEAQ (reference sequence). The CDR3 is made up of 14 amino acids. CDR3 coding DNA: TGTGCCAGCGAGGGACAGGGCATTAAAGAGACCCGGTACTTC. It yields the protein CASEGQGIKETRYF.

On this clonotype itself: This may arise from a read error, as a much more abundant clone is one base away. This chain connects TRBV19 to TRBJ1-3, with TRBD1 matching 8 bases. This CDR3 has 18 amino acids. CDR1 and CDR2 (germline): LNHDA, SQIVND (reference sequence). The CDR3 nucleotides read TGTGCCAGCGAGGACAGGGTGGGACGGGAAGAAACTGGAAACACCATAGATTTT. It translates to CASEDRVGREETGNTIDF.

The chain employs TRBV3-1 and TRBJ2-3; 9 bases are a match to TRBD2. The length of the CDR3 is 17 residues. V dropped 4 bases and J dropped 4; count of bases not matched to a gene: 12. CDR1 LGHDT and CDR2 YNNKEL come from the germline V gene (reference sequence). Here the CDR3 reads CASSPSVSGSWADTQYF. The CDR3 region has the DNA TGTGCCAGCAGCCCCTCCGTTAGCGGGAGCTGGGCAGATACGCAGTATTTT.

This chain links TRBV7-9 with TRBJ1-5; D uncertain. The germline gives CDR1 SEHNR, CDR2 FQNEAQ (reference sequence). The CDR3 runs to 14 residues. V gave up 3 bases and J gave up 0 bases, with 6 bases separating them. CDR3: CASSFIDSNQPQHF. For the CDR3, the DNA is TGTGCCAGCAGCTTTATAGATAGCAATCAGCCCCAGCATTTT.

This clonotype was seen a few times. The CDR3 is CASSLGPDPLNNEQFF. For the CDR3, the DNA is TGTGCCAGCAGCTTGGGGCCGGACCCCCTGAACAATGAGCAGTTCTTC. The chain uses TRBV5-4 and TRBJ2-1; D call uncertain. CDR1 is SGHNT and CDR2 is YYREEE in the germline V gene (reference sequence). V lost 0 bases and J 5 bases, leaving 15 bases between the germline ends. This CDR3 has 16 amino acids. The whole variable domain, remainder taken from reference TRBV5-4 and TRBJ2-1, is ETGVTQSPTHLIKTRGQQVTLRCSSQSGHNTVSWYQQALGQGPQFIFQYYREEENGRGNFPPRFSGLQFPNYSSELNVNALELDDSALYLCASSLGPDPLNNEQFFGPGTRLTVL.

The chain is built from TRBV9 and TRBJ2-1; TRBD2 matches 8 bases. Trimming at V came to 0 bases and at J to 7 bases, leaving 6 bases not matched to a gene. The CDR3 consists of 15 residues. Germline CDR1 and CDR2: SGDLS and YYNGEE. CDR3 protein: CASSVAGGQRNEQFF. The CDR3 region has the DNA TGTGCCAGCAGCGTAGCGGGGGGGCAAAGGAATGAGCAGTTCTTC. Filled out from reference TRBV9 and TRBJ2-1, the complete variable domain reads DSGVTQTPKHLITATGQRVTLRCSPRSGDLSVYWYQQSLDQGLQFLIQYYNGEERAKGNILERFSAQQFPDLHSELNLSSLELGDSALYFCASSVAGGQRNEQFFGPGTRLTVL.

This clonotype was detected only a few times. The genes are TRBV24-1 and TRBJ2-7; a possible D gene is TRBD1 (6 bases). V was pared by 3 bases and J by 5 bases, with 10 bases between. The CDR3 extends over 13 amino acids. CDR1 is KGHDR, CDR2 SFDVKD, per germline. CDR3 sequence: CATSDHQGNEQYF. CDR3 DNA sequence: TGTGCCACCAGTGATCACCAGGGGAACGAGCAGTACTTC.